Below, one T cell receptor beta chain is given with its context. The ends were cut back, 0 bases at V and 4 bases at J, with 8 bases in the middle. Germline CDR1 is SGDLS and CDR2 is YYNGEE. CDR3 size: 13 residues. This sample is part of a study of cytomegalovirus exposure and HLA in healthy donors. This PCR relied on a set of 60 Vbeta primers and 13 Jbeta primers. The method was immunoSEQ multiplex PCR; TCRdb's version includes in-frame clones alone and lacks a portion of them. Among hundreds of thousands of clones listed, 75% to 80% were seen once. The chain is built from TRBV9 and TRBJ2-7, with D perhaps matching TRBD2 (6 bases). The specimen was PBMCs. This TCR was recovered from a male donor in good health and CMV-seronegative. CDR3: CASSVGAGYEQYF. DNA of the CDR3: TGTGCCAGCAGCGTAGGGGCGGGGTACGAGCAGTACTTC.